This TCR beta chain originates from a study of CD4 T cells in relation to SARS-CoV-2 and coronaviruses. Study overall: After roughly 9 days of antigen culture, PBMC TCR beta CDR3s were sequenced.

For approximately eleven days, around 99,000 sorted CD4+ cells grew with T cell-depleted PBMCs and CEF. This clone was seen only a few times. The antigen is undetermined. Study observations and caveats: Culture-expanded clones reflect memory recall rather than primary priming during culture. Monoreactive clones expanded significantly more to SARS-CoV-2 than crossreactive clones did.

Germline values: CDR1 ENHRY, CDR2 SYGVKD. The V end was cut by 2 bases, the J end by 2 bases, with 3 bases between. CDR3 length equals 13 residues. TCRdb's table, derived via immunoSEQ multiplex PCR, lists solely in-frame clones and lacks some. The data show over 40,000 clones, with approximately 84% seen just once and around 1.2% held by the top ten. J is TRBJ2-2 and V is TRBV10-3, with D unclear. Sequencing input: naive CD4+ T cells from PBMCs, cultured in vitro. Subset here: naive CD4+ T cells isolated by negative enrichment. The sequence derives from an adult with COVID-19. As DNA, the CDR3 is TGTGCCATCAGTGAGGTTAACACCGGGGAGCTGTTTTTT. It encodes CAISEVNTGELFF.